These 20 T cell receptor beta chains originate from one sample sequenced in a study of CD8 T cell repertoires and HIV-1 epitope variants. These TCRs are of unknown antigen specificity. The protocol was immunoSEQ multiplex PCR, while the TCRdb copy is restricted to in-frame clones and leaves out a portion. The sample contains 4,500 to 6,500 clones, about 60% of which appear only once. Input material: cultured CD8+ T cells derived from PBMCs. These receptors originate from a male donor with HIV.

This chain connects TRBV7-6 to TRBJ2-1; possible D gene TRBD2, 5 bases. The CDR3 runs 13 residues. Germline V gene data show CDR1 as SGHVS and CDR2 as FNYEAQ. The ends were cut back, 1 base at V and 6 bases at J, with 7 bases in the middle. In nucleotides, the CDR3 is TGTGCCAGCAGCTTAGGAGGGAGCAATGAGCAGTTCTTC. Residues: CASSLGGSNEQFF.

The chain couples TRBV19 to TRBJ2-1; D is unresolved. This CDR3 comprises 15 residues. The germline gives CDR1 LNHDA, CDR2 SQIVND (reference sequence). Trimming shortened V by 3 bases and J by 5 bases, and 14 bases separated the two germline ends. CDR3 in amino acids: CASSIVADANNEQFF. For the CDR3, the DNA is TGTGCCAGTAGTATTGTCGCGGATGCAAACAATGAGCAGTTCTTC.

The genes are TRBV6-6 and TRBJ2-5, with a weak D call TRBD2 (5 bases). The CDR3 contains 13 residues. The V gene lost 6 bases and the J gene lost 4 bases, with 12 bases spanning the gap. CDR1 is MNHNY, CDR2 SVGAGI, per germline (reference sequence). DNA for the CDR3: TGTGCCAGCAGCCCCGAGGGCGGAGAGACCCAGTACTTC. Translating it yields CASSPEGGETQYF.

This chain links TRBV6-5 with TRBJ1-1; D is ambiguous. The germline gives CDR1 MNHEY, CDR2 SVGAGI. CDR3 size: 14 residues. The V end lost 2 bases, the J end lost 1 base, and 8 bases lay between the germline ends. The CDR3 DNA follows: TGTGCCAGCAGTTACGCAGAATCGAACACTGAAGCTTTCTTT. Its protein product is CASSYAESNTEAFF.

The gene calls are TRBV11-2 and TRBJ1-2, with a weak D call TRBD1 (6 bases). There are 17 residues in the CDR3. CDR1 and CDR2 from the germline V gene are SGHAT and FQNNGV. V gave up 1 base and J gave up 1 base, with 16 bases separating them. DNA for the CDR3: TGTGCCAGCAGCTTAGCCCACGGGGGGGCGGATAACTATGGCTACACCTTC. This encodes CASSLAHGGADNYGYTF. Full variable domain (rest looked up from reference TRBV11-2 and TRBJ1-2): EAGVAQSPRYKIIEKRQSVAFWCNPISGHATLYWYQQILGQGPKLLIQFQNNGVVDDSQLPKDRFSAERLKGVDSTLKIQPAKLEDSAVYLCASSLAHGGADNYGYTFGSGTRLTVV.

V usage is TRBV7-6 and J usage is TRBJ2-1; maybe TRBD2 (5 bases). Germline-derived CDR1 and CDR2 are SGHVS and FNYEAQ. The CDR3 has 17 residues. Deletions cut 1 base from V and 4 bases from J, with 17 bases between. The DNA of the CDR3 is TGTGCCAGCAGCTTAGGAGCAGGAGCGGCACTTTACAATGAGCAGTTCTTC. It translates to CASSLGAGAALYNEQFF.

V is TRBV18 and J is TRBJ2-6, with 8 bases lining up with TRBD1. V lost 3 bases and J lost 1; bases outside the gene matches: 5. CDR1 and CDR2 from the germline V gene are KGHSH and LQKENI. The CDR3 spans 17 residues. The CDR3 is CASSPGTGASGANVLTF. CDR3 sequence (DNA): TGTGCCAGCTCACCCGGGACAGGTGCTTCTGGGGCCAACGTCCTGACTTTC. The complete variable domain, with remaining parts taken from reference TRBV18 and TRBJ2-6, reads NAGVMQNPRHLVRRRGQEARLRCSPMKGHSHVYWYRQLPEEGLKFMVYLQKENIIDESGMPKERFSAEFPKEGPSILRIQQVVRGDSAAYFCASSPGTGASGANVLTFGAGSRLTVL.

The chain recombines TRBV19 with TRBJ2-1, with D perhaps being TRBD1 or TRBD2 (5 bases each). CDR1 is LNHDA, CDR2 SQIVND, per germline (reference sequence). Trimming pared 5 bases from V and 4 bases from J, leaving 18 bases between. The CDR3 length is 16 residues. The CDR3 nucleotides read TGTGCCAGTAGTGCAGCCTGGGGCGGGCGTTACAATGAGCAGTTCTTC. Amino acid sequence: CASSAAWGGRYNEQFF.

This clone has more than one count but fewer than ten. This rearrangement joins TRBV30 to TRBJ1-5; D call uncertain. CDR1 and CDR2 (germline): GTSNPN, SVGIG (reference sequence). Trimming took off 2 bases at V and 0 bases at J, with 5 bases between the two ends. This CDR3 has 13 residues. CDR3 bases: TGTGCCTGGAGTCAGGATAGCAATCAGCCCCAGCATTTT. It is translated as CAWSQDSNQPQHF.

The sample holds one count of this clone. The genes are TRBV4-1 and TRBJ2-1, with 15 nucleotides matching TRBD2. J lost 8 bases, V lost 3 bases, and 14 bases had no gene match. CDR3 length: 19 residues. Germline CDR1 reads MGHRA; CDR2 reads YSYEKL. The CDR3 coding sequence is TGCGCCAGCAGCCATCCTGGGACTAGCGGGAGGACATTCGAGGATGAGCAGTTCTTC. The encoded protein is CASSHPGTSGRTFEDEQFF.

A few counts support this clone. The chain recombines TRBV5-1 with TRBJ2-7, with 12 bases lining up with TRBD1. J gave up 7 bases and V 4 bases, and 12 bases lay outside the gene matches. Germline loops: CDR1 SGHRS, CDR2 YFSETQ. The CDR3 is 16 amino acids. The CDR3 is CASSPELGDRGREQYF. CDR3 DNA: TGCGCCAGCAGCCCAGAATTGGGGGACAGGGGGCGAGAGCAGTACTTC.

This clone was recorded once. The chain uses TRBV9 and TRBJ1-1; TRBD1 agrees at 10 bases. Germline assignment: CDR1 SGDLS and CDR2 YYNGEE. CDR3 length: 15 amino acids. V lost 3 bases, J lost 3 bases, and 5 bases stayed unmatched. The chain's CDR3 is CASSGDRGLDTEAFF. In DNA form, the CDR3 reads TGTGCCAGCAGCGGAGACAGGGGGCTGGACACTGAAGCTTTCTTT.

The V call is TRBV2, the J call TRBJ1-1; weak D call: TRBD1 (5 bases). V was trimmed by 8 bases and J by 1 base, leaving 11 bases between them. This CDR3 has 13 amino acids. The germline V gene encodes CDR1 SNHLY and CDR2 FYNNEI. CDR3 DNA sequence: TGTGCCAGCGCAGCGGGGGGGAACACTGAAGCTTTCTTT. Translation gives CASAAGGNTEAFF. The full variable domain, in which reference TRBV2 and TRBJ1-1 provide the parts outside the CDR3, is EPEVTQTPSHQVTQMGQEVILRCVPISNHLYFYWYRQILGQKVEFLVSFYNNEISEKSEIFDDQFSVERPDGSNFTLKIRSTKLEDSAMYFCASAAGGNTEAFFGQGTRLTVV.

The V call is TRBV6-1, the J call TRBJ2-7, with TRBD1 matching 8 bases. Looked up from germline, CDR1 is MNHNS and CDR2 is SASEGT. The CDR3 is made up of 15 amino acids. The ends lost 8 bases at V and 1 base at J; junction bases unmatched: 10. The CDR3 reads CASRTGPIESYEQYF. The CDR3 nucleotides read TGTGCCAGCCGGACAGGGCCGATTGAGTCCTACGAGCAGTACTTC.

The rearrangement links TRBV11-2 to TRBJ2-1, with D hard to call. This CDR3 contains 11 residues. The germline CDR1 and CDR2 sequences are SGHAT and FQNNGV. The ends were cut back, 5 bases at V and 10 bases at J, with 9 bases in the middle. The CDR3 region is CASSQTPEQFF. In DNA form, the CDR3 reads TGTGCCAGCAGCCAGACCCCAGAGCAGTTCTTC.

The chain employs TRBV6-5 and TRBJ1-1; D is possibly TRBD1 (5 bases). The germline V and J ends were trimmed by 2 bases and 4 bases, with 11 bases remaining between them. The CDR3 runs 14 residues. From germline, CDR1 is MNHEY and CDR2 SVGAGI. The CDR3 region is CASSYNGGGTEAFF. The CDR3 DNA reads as TGTGCCAGCAGTTACAACGGGGGAGGCACTGAAGCTTTCTTT.

The CDR3 bases are TGTGCCAGCAGCCCGTGGGACAGGGGCAATCAGCCCCAGCATTTT. This translates into CASSPWDRGNQPQHF. The rearrangement links TRBV28 to TRBJ1-5, with TRBD1 identical over 9 bases. Germline CDR1 reads MDHEN; CDR2 reads SYDVKM. The J segment lost 2 bases and the V segment lost 6 bases, leaving 5 bases of the junction unmatched. The CDR3 contains 15 residues.

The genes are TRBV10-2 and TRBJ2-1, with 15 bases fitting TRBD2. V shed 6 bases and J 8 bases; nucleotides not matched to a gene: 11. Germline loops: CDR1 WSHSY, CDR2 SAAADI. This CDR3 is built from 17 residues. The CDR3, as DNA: TGCGCCAGCAGCGCCAGGACTAGCGGGAGGGAATCGGATGAGCAGTTCTTC. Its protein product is CASSARTSGRESDEQFF.

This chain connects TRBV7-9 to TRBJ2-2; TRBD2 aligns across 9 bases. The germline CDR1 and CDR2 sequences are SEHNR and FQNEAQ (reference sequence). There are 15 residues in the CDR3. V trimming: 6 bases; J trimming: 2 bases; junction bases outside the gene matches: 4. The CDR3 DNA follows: TGTGCCAGCAGACCGGGACTAGCTAACACCGGGGAGCTGTTTTTT. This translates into CASRPGLANTGELFF. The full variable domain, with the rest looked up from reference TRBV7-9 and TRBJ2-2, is DTGVSQNPRHKITKRGQNVTFRCDPISEHNRLYWYRQTLGQGPEFLTYFQNEAQLEKSRLLSDRFSAERPKGSFSTLEIQRTEQGDSAMYLCASRPGLANTGELFFGEGSRLTVL.

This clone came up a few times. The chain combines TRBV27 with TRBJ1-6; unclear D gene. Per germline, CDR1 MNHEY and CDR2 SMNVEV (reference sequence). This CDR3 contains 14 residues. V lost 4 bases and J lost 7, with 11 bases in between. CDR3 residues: CASSYPTPNSPLHF. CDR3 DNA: TGTGCCAGCAGTTACCCGACTCCCAATTCACCCCTCCACTTT.